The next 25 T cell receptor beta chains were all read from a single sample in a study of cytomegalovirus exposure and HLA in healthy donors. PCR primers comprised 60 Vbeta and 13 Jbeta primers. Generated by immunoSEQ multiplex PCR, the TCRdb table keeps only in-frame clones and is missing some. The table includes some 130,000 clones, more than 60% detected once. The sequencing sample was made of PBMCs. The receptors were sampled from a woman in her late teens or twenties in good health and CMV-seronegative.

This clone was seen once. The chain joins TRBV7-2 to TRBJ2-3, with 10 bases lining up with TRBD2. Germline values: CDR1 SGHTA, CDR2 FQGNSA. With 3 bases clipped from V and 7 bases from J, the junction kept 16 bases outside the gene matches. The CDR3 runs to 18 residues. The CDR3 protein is CASSFSPVLAGRPYTQYF. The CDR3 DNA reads TGTGCCAGCAGCTTCTCCCCTGTACTAGCGGGAAGGCCATATACGCAGTATTTT. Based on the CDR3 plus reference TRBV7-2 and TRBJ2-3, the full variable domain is GAGVSQSPSNKVTEKGKDVELRCDPISGHTALYWYRQSLGQGLEFLIYFQGNSAPDKSGLPSDRFSAERTGGSVSTLTIQRTQQEDSAVYLCASSFSPVLAGRPYTQYFGPGTRLTVL.

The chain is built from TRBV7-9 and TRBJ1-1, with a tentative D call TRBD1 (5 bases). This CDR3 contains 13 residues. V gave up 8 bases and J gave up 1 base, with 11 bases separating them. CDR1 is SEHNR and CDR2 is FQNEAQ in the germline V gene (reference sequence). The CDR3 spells CASLRQRNTEAFF. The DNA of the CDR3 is TGTGCCAGCCTCCGACAGAGGAACACTGAAGCTTTCTTT.

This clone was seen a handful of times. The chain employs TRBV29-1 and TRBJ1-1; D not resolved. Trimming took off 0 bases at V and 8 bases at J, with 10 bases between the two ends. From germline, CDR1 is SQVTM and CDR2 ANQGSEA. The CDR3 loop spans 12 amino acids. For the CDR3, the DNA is TGCAGCGTTGAAGATCAGGTTCCAGAAGCTTTCTTT. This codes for CSVEDQVPEAFF. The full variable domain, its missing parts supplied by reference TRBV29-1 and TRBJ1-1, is SAVISQKPSRDICQRGTSLTIQCQVDSQVTMMFWYRQQPGQSLTLIATANQGSEATYESGFVIDKFPISRPNLTFSTLTVSNMSPEDSSIYLCSVEDQVPEAFFGQGTRLTVV.

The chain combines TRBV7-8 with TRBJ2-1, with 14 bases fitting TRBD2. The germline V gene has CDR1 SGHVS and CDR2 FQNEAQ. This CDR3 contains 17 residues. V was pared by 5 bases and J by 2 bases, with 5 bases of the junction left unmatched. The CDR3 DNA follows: TGTGCCAGCAGCGTGCGACTAGCGGGAGGGGCCTACAATGAGCAGTTCTTC. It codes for CASSVRLAGGAYNEQFF.

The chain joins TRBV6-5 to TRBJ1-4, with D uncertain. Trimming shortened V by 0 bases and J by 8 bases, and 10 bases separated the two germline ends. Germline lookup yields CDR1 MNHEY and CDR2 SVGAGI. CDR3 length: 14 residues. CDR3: CASSYSRLGEKLFF. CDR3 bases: TGTGCCAGCAGTTACTCGCGGCTTGGGGAAAAACTGTTTTTT.

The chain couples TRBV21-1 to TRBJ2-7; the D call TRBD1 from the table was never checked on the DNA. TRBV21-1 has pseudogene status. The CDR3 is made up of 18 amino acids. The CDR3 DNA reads TGTGCCAGCAGCAAAGGAGGTGCCGGGGGACAGGGCAAATACGAGCAGTACTTC. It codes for CASSKGGAGGQGKYEQYF.

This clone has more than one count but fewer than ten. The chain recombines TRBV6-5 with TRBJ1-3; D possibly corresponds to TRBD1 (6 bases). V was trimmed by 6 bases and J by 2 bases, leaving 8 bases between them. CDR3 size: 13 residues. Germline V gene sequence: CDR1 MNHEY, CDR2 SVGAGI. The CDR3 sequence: CASSWTAGNTIYF. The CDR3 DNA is TGTGCCAGCAGCTGGACAGCTGGAAACACCATATATTTT.

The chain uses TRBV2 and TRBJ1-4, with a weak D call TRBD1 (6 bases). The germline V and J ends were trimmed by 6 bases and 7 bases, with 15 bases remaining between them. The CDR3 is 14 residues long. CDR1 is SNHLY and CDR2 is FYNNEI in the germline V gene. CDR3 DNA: TGTGCCAGCAGACACAGGGAGGGAGGTGAAAAACTGTTTTTT. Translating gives CASRHREGGEKLFF.

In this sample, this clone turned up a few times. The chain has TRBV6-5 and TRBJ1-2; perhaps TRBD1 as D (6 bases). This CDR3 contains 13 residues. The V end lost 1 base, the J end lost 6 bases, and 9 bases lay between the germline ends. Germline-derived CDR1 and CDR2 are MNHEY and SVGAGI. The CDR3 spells CASSYFRGNGYTF. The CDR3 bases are TGTGCCAGCAGTTACTTCAGGGGAAATGGCTACACCTTC.

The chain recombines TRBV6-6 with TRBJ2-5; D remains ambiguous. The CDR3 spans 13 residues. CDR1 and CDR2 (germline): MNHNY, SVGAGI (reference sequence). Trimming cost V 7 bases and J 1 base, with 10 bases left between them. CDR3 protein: CASKWSSQETQYF. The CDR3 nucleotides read TGTGCCAGCAAATGGTCTAGCCAAGAGACCCAGTACTTC.

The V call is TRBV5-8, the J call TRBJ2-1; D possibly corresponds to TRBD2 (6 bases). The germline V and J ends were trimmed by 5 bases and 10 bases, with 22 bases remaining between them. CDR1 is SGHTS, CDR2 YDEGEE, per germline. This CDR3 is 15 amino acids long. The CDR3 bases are TGTGCCAGCAGTTTAAGGAGGGTTGGAGTGGGGGAGCAGTTCTTC. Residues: CASSLRRVGVGEQFF.

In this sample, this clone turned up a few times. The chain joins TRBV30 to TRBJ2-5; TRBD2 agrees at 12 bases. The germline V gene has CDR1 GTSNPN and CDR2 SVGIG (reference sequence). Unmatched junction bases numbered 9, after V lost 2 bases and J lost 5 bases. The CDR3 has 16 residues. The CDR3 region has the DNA TGTGCCTGGAGTAGGGGGCTAGCGGGGGGGGAGGAGACCCAGTACTTC. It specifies CAWSRGLAGGEETQYF.

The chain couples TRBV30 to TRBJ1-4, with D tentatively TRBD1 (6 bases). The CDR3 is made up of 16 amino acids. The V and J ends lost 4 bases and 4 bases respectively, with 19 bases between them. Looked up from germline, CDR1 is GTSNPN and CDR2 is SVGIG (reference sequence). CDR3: CAWMTGSGQRNEKLFF. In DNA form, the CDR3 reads TGTGCCTGGATGACAGGCTCAGGACAGCGTAATGAAAAACTGTTTTTT.

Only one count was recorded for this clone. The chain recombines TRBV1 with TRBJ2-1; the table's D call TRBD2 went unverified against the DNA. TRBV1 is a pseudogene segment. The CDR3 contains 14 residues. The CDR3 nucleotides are TGCACCAGCAGCCAAGGGTCGGTGAGGAATGAGCAGTTCTTC. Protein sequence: CTSSQGSVRNEQFF.

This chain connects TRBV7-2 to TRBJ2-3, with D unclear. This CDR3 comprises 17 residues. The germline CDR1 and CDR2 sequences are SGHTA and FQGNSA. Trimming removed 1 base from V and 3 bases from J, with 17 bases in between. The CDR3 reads CASSLEAVPLPTDTQYF. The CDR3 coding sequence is TGTGCCAGCAGCTTAGAGGCGGTGCCACTCCCTACAGATACGCAGTATTTT.

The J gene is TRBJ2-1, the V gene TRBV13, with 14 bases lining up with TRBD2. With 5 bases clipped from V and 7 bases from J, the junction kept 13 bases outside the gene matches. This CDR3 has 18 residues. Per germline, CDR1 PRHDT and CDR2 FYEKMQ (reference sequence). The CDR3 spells CASSDTGTSGSIVNEQFF. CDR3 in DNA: TGTGCCAGCAGCGACACCGGGACTAGCGGGAGCATAGTGAATGAGCAGTTCTTC.

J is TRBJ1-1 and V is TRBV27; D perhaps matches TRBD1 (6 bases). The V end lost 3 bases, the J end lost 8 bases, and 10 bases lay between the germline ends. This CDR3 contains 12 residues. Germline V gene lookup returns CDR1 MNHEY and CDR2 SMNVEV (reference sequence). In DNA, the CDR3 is TGTGCCAGCAGTTTCGAGAGGGGGGAAGCTTTCTTT. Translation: CASSFERGEAFF.

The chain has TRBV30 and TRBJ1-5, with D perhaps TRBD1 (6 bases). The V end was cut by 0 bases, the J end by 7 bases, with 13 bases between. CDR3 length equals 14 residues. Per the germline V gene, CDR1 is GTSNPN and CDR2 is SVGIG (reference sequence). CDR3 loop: CAWSVDRIRQPQHF. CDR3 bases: TGTGCCTGGAGTGTTGACAGGATACGACAGCCCCAGCATTTT.

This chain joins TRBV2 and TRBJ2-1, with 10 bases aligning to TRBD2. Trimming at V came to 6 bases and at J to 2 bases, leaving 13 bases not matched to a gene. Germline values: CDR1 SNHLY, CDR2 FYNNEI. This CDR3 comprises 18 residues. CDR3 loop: CASRLSVSGRRTYNEQFF. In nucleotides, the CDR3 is TGTGCCAGCAGGTTATCTGTTAGCGGGAGGAGAACCTACAATGAGCAGTTCTTC.

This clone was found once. CDR3 sequence reads: CASSDTGWGDEKLFF. The CDR3 DNA follows: TGCGCCAGCAGCGATACAGGGTGGGGCGATGAAAAACTGTTTTTT. The genes are TRBV4-1 and TRBJ1-4, with D tentatively TRBD1 (6 bases). Germline V gene data show CDR1 as MGHRA and CDR2 as YSYEKL. V shed 5 bases and J shed 6 bases, with 16 bases lying between them. The CDR3 runs to 15 residues.

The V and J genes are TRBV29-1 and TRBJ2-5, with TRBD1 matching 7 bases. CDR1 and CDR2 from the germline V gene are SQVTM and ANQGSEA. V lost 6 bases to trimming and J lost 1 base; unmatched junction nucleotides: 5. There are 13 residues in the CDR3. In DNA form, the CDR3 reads TGCAGCGTCGGGACAGCCATCCAAGAGACCCAGTACTTC. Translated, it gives CSVGTAIQETQYF.

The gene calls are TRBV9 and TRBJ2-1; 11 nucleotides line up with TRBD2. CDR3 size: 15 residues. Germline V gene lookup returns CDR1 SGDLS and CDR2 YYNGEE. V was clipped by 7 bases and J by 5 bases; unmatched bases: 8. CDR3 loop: CASGDGTSGHNEQFF. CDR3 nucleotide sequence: TGTGCCAGCGGCGACGGGACTAGCGGACACAATGAGCAGTTCTTC.

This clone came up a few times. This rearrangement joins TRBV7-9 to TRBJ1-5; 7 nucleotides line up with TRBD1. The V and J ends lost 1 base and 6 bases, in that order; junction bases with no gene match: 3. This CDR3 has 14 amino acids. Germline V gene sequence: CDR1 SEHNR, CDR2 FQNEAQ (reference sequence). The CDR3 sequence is CASSLEGAGQPQHF. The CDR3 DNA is TGTGCCAGCAGCTTAGAGGGGGCTGGTCAGCCCCAGCATTTT.

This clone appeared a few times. The CDR3 is CASSVLRGNEQFF. DNA for the CDR3: TGCGCCAGCAGCGTCTTACGGGGCAATGAGCAGTTCTTC. V and J are TRBV5-1 and TRBJ2-1, with TRBD2 as a possible D gene (5 bases). V gave up 4 bases and J gave up 6 bases, with 11 bases separating them. Per the germline V gene, CDR1 is SGHRS and CDR2 is YFSETQ. The CDR3 is 13 amino acids.

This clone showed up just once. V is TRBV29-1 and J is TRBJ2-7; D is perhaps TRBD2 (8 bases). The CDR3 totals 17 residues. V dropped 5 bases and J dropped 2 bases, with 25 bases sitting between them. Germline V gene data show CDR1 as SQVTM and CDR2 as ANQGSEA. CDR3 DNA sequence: TGCAGCGTTCAAGGGGGCGGAATAGCGGGGCTACCCTACGAGCAGTACTTC. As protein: CSVQGGGIAGLPYEQYF.